Below, 31 T cell receptor beta chains from the same sample are listed, as sequenced in a study of lymphopenia after photon versus proton radiotherapy. This table comes from immunoSEQ multiplex PCR, and its TCRdb copy is limited to in-frame clones, with some not included. The sample lists tens of thousands of clones; around four fifths were seen once. Sequencing was performed on peripheral blood, taken from a patient treated with proton-based radiotherapy. The origin of the receptors is a woman aged 70-85 years with pancreatic cancer.

This chain connects TRBV7-9 to TRBJ2-3, with 11 bases aligning to TRBD2. The germline V gene has CDR1 SEHNR and CDR2 FQNEAQ (reference sequence). Trimming took 6 bases from V and 3 from J; bases not matched to a gene: 5. CDR3 size: 15 residues. The CDR3 sequence is CASSALAGGTDTQYF. The CDR3 coding sequence is TGTGCCAGCAGTGCTCTAGCGGGAGGAACAGATACGCAGTATTTT. The full variable domain, in which reference TRBV7-9 and TRBJ2-3 provide the parts outside the CDR3, is DTGVSQNPRHKITKRGQNVTFRCDPISEHNRLYWYRQTLGQGPEFLTYFQNEAQLEKSRLLSDRFSAERPKGSFSTLEIQRTEQGDSAMYLCASSALAGGTDTQYFGPGTRLTVL.

The chain employs TRBV27 and TRBJ2-1, with 14 bases lining up with TRBD2. The CDR3 covers 20 residues. V lost 8 bases to trimming and J lost 0 bases; unmatched junction nucleotides: 15. Germline CDR1 MNHEY, CDR2 SMNVEV (reference sequence). This CDR3 is CASAVVGLAGGESSYNEQFF. In DNA, the CDR3 is TGTGCCAGCGCAGTTGTAGGACTAGCGGGAGGAGAAAGCTCCTACAATGAGCAGTTCTTC.

The chain employs TRBV7-9 and TRBJ2-2; 9 nucleotides line up with TRBD2. The germline V gene encodes CDR1 SEHNR and CDR2 FQNEAQ (reference sequence). V was clipped by 1 base and J by 0 bases; unmatched bases: 3. The length of the CDR3 is 17 residues. This CDR3 is CASSLGASGTNTGELFF. DNA for the CDR3: TGTGCCAGCAGCTTAGGGGCTAGCGGGACGAACACCGGGGAGCTGTTTTTT. Looking up the rest from reference TRBV7-9 and TRBJ2-2 gives the full variable domain: DTGVSQNPRHKITKRGQNVTFRCDPISEHNRLYWYRQTLGQGPEFLTYFQNEAQLEKSRLLSDRFSAERPKGSFSTLEIQRTEQGDSAMYLCASSLGASGTNTGELFFGEGSRLTVL.

The chain couples TRBV9 to TRBJ2-7; D may be TRBD2 (6 bases). Germline-derived CDR1 and CDR2 are SGDLS and YYNGEE. V was cut by 4 bases and J by 3 bases, with 14 bases left in between. This CDR3 contains 14 residues. The CDR3: CASSPTRTIYEQYF. As DNA, the CDR3 is TGTGCCAGCAGCCCAACTAGGACTATCTACGAGCAGTACTTC.

The J gene is TRBJ1-1, the V gene TRBV4-3; tentatively, D is TRBD1 (6 bases). There are 15 residues in the CDR3. V was trimmed by 1 base and J by 2 bases, leaving 11 bases between them. Looked up from germline, CDR1 is LGHNA and CDR2 is YSLEER. CDR3 in amino acids: CASSQGLTGNTEAFF. The DNA of the CDR3 is TGCGCCAGCAGCCAAGGGCTGACAGGTAACACTGAAGCTTTCTTT.

This sequence joins TRBV18 and TRBJ2-5; 7 bases match TRBD1. Trimming cost V 0 bases and J 7 bases; bases outside gene matches: 5. The CDR3 contains 14 residues. The germline V gene has CDR1 KGHSH and CDR2 LQKENI. The CDR3: CASSPPSRGWTQYF. The DNA of the CDR3 is TGTGCCAGCTCACCACCGTCCAGGGGGTGGACCCAGTACTTC.

This clone was seen a few times. This chain uses TRBV5-1 with TRBJ2-5; 8 positions agree with TRBD1. Germline V lookup: CDR1 SGHRS, CDR2 YFSETQ. The CDR3 contains 15 residues. The V and J ends lost 0 bases and 5 bases, in that order; junction bases with no gene match: 6. The CDR3 coding sequence is TGCGCCAGCAGCTTGGATGCAGGGGGCTGGGAGACCCAGTACTTC. It encodes CASSLDAGGWETQYF.

V and J are TRBV7-2 and TRBJ2-7; 9 bases line up with TRBD1. Germline V lookup: CDR1 SGHTA, CDR2 FQGNSA. The CDR3 runs 13 residues. J was trimmed by 7 bases and V by 3 bases; bases with no gene match: 4. CDR3 loop: CASSLDRGREQYF. In DNA form, the CDR3 reads TGTGCCAGCAGCTTGGACAGGGGCAGGGAGCAGTACTTC.

V usage is TRBV9 and J usage is TRBJ1-2, with D uncertain. The germline CDR1 and CDR2 sequences are SGDLS and YYNGEE. Trimming cost V 0 bases and J 1 base, with 22 bases left between them. The CDR3 is 19 residues long. CDR3 region: CASSVAPAGTAILNYGYTF. Here the CDR3 DNA reads TGTGCCAGCAGCGTAGCTCCTGCAGGCACAGCGATTCTTAACTATGGCTACACCTTC. Complete variable domain (other parts from reference TRBV9 and TRBJ1-2): DSGVTQTPKHLITATGQRVTLRCSPRSGDLSVYWYQQSLDQGLQFLIQYYNGEERAKGNILERFSAQQFPDLHSELNLSSLELGDSALYFCASSVAPAGTAILNYGYTFGSGTRLTVV.

This chain joins TRBV28 and TRBJ2-7, with a weak D call TRBD2 (6 bases). Trimming took 2 bases from V and 3 from J, leaving 11 bases between them. CDR3 size: 14 residues. From germline, CDR1 is MDHEN and CDR2 SYDVKM. CDR3 region: CASSLAGPNYEQYF. In DNA, the CDR3 is TGTGCCAGCAGTTTAGCGGGGCCTAACTACGAGCAGTACTTC.

The chain combines TRBV28 with TRBJ1-5; TRBD1 is a possible D gene (6 bases). Germline V gene sequence: CDR1 MDHEN, CDR2 SYDVKM. This CDR3 contains 15 residues. V lost 5 bases, J lost 0 bases, and 11 bases lay in between. The CDR3 protein is CASSDYRASNQPQHF. CDR3 DNA sequence: TGTGCCAGCAGTGATTACAGGGCTAGCAATCAGCCCCAGCATTTT.

The gene calls are TRBV28 and TRBJ2-7; maybe TRBD2 (6 bases). Trimming left V 4 bases short and J 4 bases short, with 11 bases between. Germline V gene sequence: CDR1 MDHEN, CDR2 SYDVKM. CDR3 length equals 13 residues. CDR3 amino acids: CASSSPGVYEQYF. CDR3 nucleotide sequence: TGTGCCAGCAGTTCCCCGGGGGTGTACGAGCAGTACTTC.

CDR3 in DNA: TGCGCCAGCAGCCAAGCCCCAGGGAGAGCGGGAAGAGGCACCGGGGAGCTGTTTTTT. Protein product: CASSQAPGRAGRGTGELFF. The V and J genes are TRBV4-3 and TRBJ2-2; 7 bases line up with TRBD2. The CDR3 covers 19 residues. Germline V gene sequence: CDR1 LGHNA, CDR2 YSLEER. Trimming took 1 base from V and 4 from J; bases not matched to a gene: 15.

This chain connects TRBV28 to TRBJ2-1, with D maybe TRBD2 (7 bases). CDR1 and CDR2 (germline): MDHEN, SYDVKM. The ends were cut back, 6 bases at V and 6 bases at J, with 18 bases in the middle. This CDR3 comprises 15 residues. In DNA form, the CDR3 reads TGTGCCAGCAGCCTTGGGGGGGCCCTGGGCAATGAGCAGTTCTTC. Its translation: CASSLGGALGNEQFF. Using reference TRBV28 and TRBJ2-1 for the parts outside the CDR3, the full variable domain is DVKVTQSSRYLVKRTGEKVFLECVQDMDHENMFWYRQDPGLGLRLIYFSYDVKMKEKGDIPEGYSVSREKKERFSLILESASTNQTSMYLCASSLGGALGNEQFFGPGTRLTVL.

This chain joins TRBV27 and TRBJ2-1, with D uncertain. CDR1 is MNHEY and CDR2 is SMNVEV in the germline V gene (reference sequence). This CDR3 has 14 amino acids. Trimming stripped 10 bases from V and 0 bases from J, with 13 bases between. CDR3 DNA: TGTGCCACCAAGAATACCTTCTCCTACAATGAGCAGTTCTTC. Protein sequence: CATKNTFSYNEQFF.

The J gene is TRBJ1-3, the V gene TRBV9, with 7 bases aligning to TRBD1. The CDR3 consists of 16 residues. The germline gives CDR1 SGDLS, CDR2 YYNGEE. Trimming removed 3 bases from V and 0 bases from J; junction bases left unmatched: 6. CDR3 sequence (DNA): TGTGCCAGCAGCGGAGACAGGGAGGACTCTGGAAACACCATATATTTT. It codes for CASSGDREDSGNTIYF.

V usage is TRBV7-2 and J usage is TRBJ1-3, with D uncertain. The germline V gene encodes CDR1 SGHTA and CDR2 FQGNSA. V dropped 0 bases and J dropped 3 bases, with 6 bases sitting between them. The CDR3 runs to 14 residues. Written as DNA, the CDR3 is TGTGCCAGCAGCTTAGCGCCCGGTGGAAACACCATATATTTT. It codes for CASSLAPGGNTIYF.

The V and J genes are TRBV28 and TRBJ1-5, with D hard to call. The length of the CDR3 is 16 residues. The V and J ends lost 3 bases and 0 bases respectively, with 12 bases between them. Looked up from germline, CDR1 is MDHEN and CDR2 is SYDVKM. The CDR3 coding sequence is TGTGCCAGCAGTTTTCTGGTTGCCGCTAGCAATCAGCCCCAGCATTTT. It encodes CASSFLVAASNQPQHF.

Remarks on this clone: At one end, the junction sequence differs from germline, possibly due to a read error. The chain carries TRBV5-4 and TRBJ2-1; weak D call: TRBD2 (6 bases). CDR3 length: 14 residues. CDR1 is SGHNT, CDR2 YYREEE, per germline (reference sequence). This chain's CDR3 is CASGFEAGLNEQFF. The CDR3, as DNA: TGTGCCAGCGGCTTTGAAGCGGGCCTGAATGAGCAGTTCTTC.

The J gene is TRBJ2-7, the V gene TRBV27; D unresolved. The V gene lost 1 base and the J gene lost 2 bases, with 9 bases spanning the gap. This CDR3 region has 14 residues. Germline V CDR1 and CDR2: MNHEY, SMNVEV (reference sequence). The CDR3 bases are TGTGCCAGCAGTTTATTGGGTAAAACCTACGAGCAGTACTTC. Translated: CASSLLGKTYEQYF.

This chain joins TRBV10-3 and TRBJ2-1; the match to TRBD2 covers 7 bases. The V segment lost 8 bases and the J segment 12 bases; nucleotides outside the gene matches: 16. In germline, CDR1 is ENHRY, CDR2 SYGVKD. The CDR3 spans 14 residues. The CDR3: CAIVLLAANFPQFF. In DNA form, the CDR3 reads TGTGCCATCGTCTTGCTAGCGGCTAACTTCCCGCAGTTCTTC.

This chain links TRBV19 with TRBJ2-5; TRBD1 aligns across 8 bases. The trim removed 3 bases at V and 7 bases at J, leaving 4 bases unmatched. CDR1 and CDR2 from the germline V gene are LNHDA and SQIVND (reference sequence). The CDR3 covers 13 residues. The CDR3 region is CASSIGQGLTQYF. DNA for the CDR3: TGTGCCAGTAGTATTGGACAGGGTCTGACCCAGTACTTC.

The chain carries TRBV4-3 and TRBJ1-4, with a tentative D call TRBD1 (5 bases). Trimming removed 1 base at V and 12 bases at J, with 12 bases between. The CDR3 length is 13 residues. Germline assignment: CDR1 LGHNA and CDR2 YSLEER. CDR3 amino acids: CASSQGVGRELFF. Written as DNA, the CDR3 is TGCGCCAGCAGCCAAGGGGTGGGGCGGGAACTGTTTTTT.

The gene calls are TRBV9 and TRBJ2-5; D unclear. Trimming stripped 1 base from V and 5 bases from J, with 12 bases between. The germline V gene has CDR1 SGDLS and CDR2 YYNGEE. The CDR3 spans 14 residues. The CDR3 DNA sequence: TGTGCCAGCAGCGTAACCGGACCTTCCGAGACCCAGTACTTC. Translating gives CASSVTGPSETQYF.

The chain uses TRBV4-2 and TRBJ2-1; TRBD2 aligns across 11 bases. Germline values: CDR1 LGHNA, CDR2 YNFKEQ. The CDR3 has 20 residues. Germline trimming cut 0 bases from V and 7 bases from J; bases unmatched to any gene: 17. This chain's CDR3 is CASSQENLAGGRGGGNEQFF. Written as DNA, the CDR3 is TGTGCCAGCAGCCAAGAAAATCTAGCGGGAGGAAGAGGGGGCGGGAATGAGCAGTTCTTC.

This rearrangement joins TRBV2 to TRBJ1-1; perhaps TRBD1 as D (5 bases). The CDR3 is made up of 13 amino acids. Per germline, CDR1 SNHLY and CDR2 FYNNEI. Deletions cut 2 bases from V and 1 base from J, with 5 bases between. CDR3 protein: CASSEQGNTEAFF. In DNA form, the CDR3 reads TGTGCCAGCAGTGAACAGGGGAACACTGAAGCTTTCTTT.

The chain recombines TRBV5-1 with TRBJ1-6; perhaps TRBD1 as D (6 bases). Trimming took off 0 bases at V and 12 bases at J, with 16 bases between the two ends. CDR3 length: 15 amino acids. CDR1 is SGHRS, CDR2 YFSETQ, per germline. CDR3 DNA: TGCGCCAGCAGCTTGGGGGACAACTCCCTCAGACCCCTCCACTTT. Protein: CASSLGDNSLRPLHF.

V is TRBV5-4 and J is TRBJ1-2; no clear D. Trimming stripped 2 bases from V and 5 bases from J, with 16 bases between. Germline values: CDR1 SGHNT, CDR2 YYREEE (reference sequence). The CDR3 loop spans 15 amino acids. CDR3 DNA: TGTGCCAGCAGCTTAACTGGTCTGGAGTGGTATGGCTACACCTTC. Its translation: CASSLTGLEWYGYTF.

The V gene is TRBV19, the J gene TRBJ2-7; TRBD2 might be the D (6 bases). With 8 bases removed from V and 3 bases from J, the gap between germline ends came to 11 bases. The CDR3 contains 12 residues. CDR1 and CDR2 from the germline V gene are LNHDA and SQIVND (reference sequence). The CDR3 nucleotides are TGTGCCAGTCAGGGACTTCACTACGAGCAGTACTTC. Amino acids: CASQGLHYEQYF.

Written as DNA, the CDR3 is TGTGCCAGCAGTCCTGACTGGCGCTCCTACGAGCAGTACTTC. It yields the protein CASSPDWRSYEQYF. The chain uses TRBV7-3 and TRBJ2-7, with D hard to call. The CDR3 covers 14 residues. Per germline, CDR1 SGHTA and CDR2 FQGTGA. V lost 6 bases to trimming and J lost 0 bases, with 12 bases between them.

The chain is built from TRBV18 and TRBJ1-5; D remains ambiguous. Between the trimmed V and J ends, which lost 5 bases and 3 bases, there was a span of 8 bases. CDR1 and CDR2 (germline): KGHSH, LQKENI. The CDR3 runs 13 residues. CDR3 nucleotide sequence: TGTGCCAGCTCAGGGAGCAACAATCAGCCCCAGCATTTT. Residues: CASSGSNNQPQHF.